Each of the 17 T cell receptor beta chains below was sequenced from the same sample in a study of response to subunit inactivated influenza vaccine. TCRdb independently ran MiXCR on the RT-PCR reads; one entry per CDR3 protein. The sample has about 170,000 distinct CDR3 sequences, roughly 10% seen once; the top ten hold around 33%. Specimen: CD8+ T cells sorted from PBMCs, collected around 25 months after vaccination. These receptors were collected from a man aged 50 to 69 who received an inactivated influenza vaccine.

This clonotype was detected only a few times. The J gene is TRBJ2-2, the V gene TRBV4-1; the D gene is possibly TRBD1 (6 bases). Germline lookup yields CDR1 MGHRA and CDR2 YSYEKL. The CDR3 consists of 15 residues. Between the trimmed V and J ends, which lost 3 bases and 6 bases, there was a span of 14 bases. CDR3 in amino acids: CASSHPQGRAGELFF. The CDR3 bases are TGCGCCAGCAGCCATCCACAGGGAAGGGCCGGGGAGCTGTTTTTT.

The chain combines TRBV29-1 with TRBJ2-7; the match to TRBD2 covers 8 bases. The length of the CDR3 is 16 residues. Germline V gives CDR1 SQVTM, CDR2 ANQGSEA. V shed 0 bases, J shed 3 bases, and the junction held 10 bases outside the gene matches. CDR3 amino acids: CSVEDHDKRGIYEQYF. The CDR3 DNA sequence: TGCAGCGTTGAAGATCATGACAAGCGGGGGATCTACGAGCAGTACTTC.

This clonotype was counted only a few times. The chain employs TRBV28 and TRBJ2-5; 7 nucleotides line up with TRBD1. CDR1 and CDR2 from the germline V gene are MDHEN and SYDVKM. CDR3 length equals 14 residues. Trimming cost V 2 bases and J 3 bases; bases outside gene matches: 3. The CDR3 is CASSLATGKETQYF. The CDR3 coding sequence is TGTGCCAGCAGTTTAGCGACAGGGAAAGAGACCCAGTACTTC. Filled out from reference TRBV28 and TRBJ2-5, the complete variable domain reads DVKVTQSSRYLVKRTGEKVFLECVQDMDHENMFWYRQDPGLGLRLIYFSYDVKMKEKGDIPEGYSVSREKKERFSLILESASTNQTSMYLCASSLATGKETQYFGPGTRLLVL.

The rearrangement uses TRBV9 and TRBJ2-3; 9 bases line up with TRBD2. Looked up from germline, CDR1 is SGDLS and CDR2 is YYNGEE. J gave up 6 bases and V 4 bases, and 6 bases lay outside the gene matches. The CDR3 runs 14 residues. The CDR3 DNA follows: TGTGCCAGCAGCCCCCGGACTAGCGTGGATACGCAGTATTTT. This codes for CASSPRTSVDTQYF.

The chain has TRBV4-1 and TRBJ1-5; D unclear. CDR3 size: 15 residues. V shed 1 base and J shed 9 bases, with 16 bases lying between them. Per germline, CDR1 MGHRA and CDR2 YSYEKL. CDR3 residues: CASSQVASEGLPQHF. Written as DNA, the CDR3 is TGCGCCAGCAGCCAAGTCGCGTCAGAGGGCCTGCCCCAGCATTTT.

Ten or more counts support this clonotype. The CDR3 loop is CASSLFSGELFF. Written as DNA, the CDR3 is TGCGCCAGCAGCCTCTTTTCCGGGGAGCTGTTTTTT. This chain connects TRBV4-1 to TRBJ2-2, with unresolved D. CDR3 length equals 12 residues. Germline V gene sequence: CDR1 MGHRA, CDR2 YSYEKL. The V and J ends lost 4 bases and 6 bases respectively, with 6 bases between them.

In this sample, this clonotype turned up a few times. The chain couples TRBV21-1 to TRBJ2-3. TRBV21-1 is reported as a pseudogene. This CDR3 contains 14 residues. CDR3 region: CASSKQRDTDTQYF. The CDR3 DNA sequence: TGTGCCAGCAGCAAACAACGAGACACAGATACGCAGTATTTT.

This clonotype was seen a handful of times. The chain links TRBV6-2 or TRBV6-3 to TRBJ2-1; D might be TRBD1 (5 bases). V was pared by 7 bases and J by 5 bases, with 18 bases between. CDR1 and CDR2 from the germline V gene are MNHEY and SVGEGT. The CDR3 is 15 amino acids. Here the CDR3 reads CASTPWQGGDNEQFF. CDR3 sequence (DNA): TGTGCCAGCACCCCTTGGCAGGGTGGGGACAATGAGCAGTTCTTC.

This sequence joins TRBV15 and TRBJ2-7; TRBD1 might be the D (6 bases). Trimming removed 3 bases at V and 1 base at J, with 10 bases between. Germline-derived CDR1 and CDR2 are LNHNV and YYDKDF (reference sequence). The CDR3 is made up of 14 amino acids. The chain's CDR3 is CATSRRTESYEQYF. Written as DNA, the CDR3 is TGTGCCACCAGCAGGAGGACAGAATCCTACGAGCAGTACTTC.

Ten or more counts support this clonotype. The V gene is TRBV15, the J gene TRBJ1-5; unclear D gene. The CDR3 totals 15 residues. In germline, CDR1 is LNHNV, CDR2 YYDKDF (reference sequence). Deletions cut 1 base from V and 0 bases from J, with 7 bases between. For the CDR3, the DNA is TGTGCCACCAGCAGAGGGAAGGGTAGCAATCAGCCCCAGCATTTT. Protein sequence: CATSRGKGSNQPQHF.

The chain is built from TRBV7-9 and TRBJ2-7; TRBD2 matches at 8 bases. Germline V gene sequence: CDR1 SEHNR, CDR2 FQNEAQ (reference sequence). The CDR3 sequence is 14 residues long. J was trimmed by 7 bases and V by 3 bases; bases with no gene match: 8. The CDR3 sequence is CASSLSGRWEEQYF. The CDR3 region has the DNA TGTGCCAGCAGCTTGAGCGGGAGATGGGAAGAGCAGTACTTC. The whole variable domain, filled in from reference TRBV7-9 and TRBJ2-7, reads DTGVSQNPRHKITKRGQNVTFRCDPISEHNRLYWYRQTLGQGPEFLTYFQNEAQLEKSRLLSDRFSAERPKGSFSTLEIQRTEQGDSAMYLCASSLSGRWEEQYFGPGTRLTVT.

The chain recombines TRBV4-3 with TRBJ1-2, with unresolved D. Trimming removed 0 bases from V and 6 bases from J, with 11 bases in between. This CDR3 contains 14 residues. In germline, CDR1 is LGHNA, CDR2 YSLEER. This chain's CDR3 is CASSQDGFGDGYTF. The CDR3 nucleotides are TGCGCCAGCAGCCAAGATGGGTTCGGGGATGGCTACACCTTC.

The genes are TRBV11-2 and TRBJ2-3, with unresolved D. The CDR3 is made up of 15 amino acids. V dropped 1 base and J dropped 0 bases, with 8 bases sitting between them. The germline gives CDR1 SGHAT, CDR2 FQNNGV. CDR3 sequence reads: CASSLVYLSTDTQYF. The DNA for the CDR3 is TGTGCCAGCAGCTTAGTATACCTCAGCACAGATACGCAGTATTTT.

This clonotype was found a few times. The chain uses TRBV2 and TRBJ2-5; D unclear. Germline lookup yields CDR1 SNHLY and CDR2 FYNNEI. Trimming pared 8 bases from V and 2 bases from J, leaving 15 bases between. CDR3 length: 14 amino acids. The CDR3 sequence: CASVGPLDQETQYF. The CDR3 bases are TGTGCCAGCGTTGGTCCTTTAGATCAAGAGACCCAGTACTTC.

Only a few counts were recorded for this clonotype. Written as DNA, the CDR3 is TGCGCCAGCAGCCAAGATTGGCTAGGCGATACGCAGTATTTT. Its translation is CASSQDWLGDTQYF. The rearrangement uses TRBV4-3 and TRBJ2-3; D gene unclear. The CDR3 consists of 14 residues. Germline CDR1 and CDR2: LGHNA and YSLEER. The V end lost 0 bases, the J end lost 6 bases, and 10 bases lay between the germline ends.

This clonotype appeared many times. The gene calls are TRBV20-1 and TRBJ2-4, with TRBD1 as a possible D gene (6 bases). This CDR3 region has 15 residues. Germline V gene sequence: CDR1 DFQATT, CDR2 SNEGSKA (reference sequence). V was trimmed by 1 base and J by 4 bases, leaving 14 bases between them. The CDR3 DNA reads as TGCAGTGCTAGAGCCAGGGGTTATATTAAAAACATTCAGTACTTC. It codes for CSARARGYIKNIQYF.

This clonotype was picked up a small number of times. The chain uses TRBV29-1 and TRBJ2-1; TRBD2 is a possible D gene (5 bases). The CDR3 has 14 amino acids. V was trimmed by 7 bases and J by 3 bases, leaving 16 bases between them. Germline CDR1 reads SQVTM; CDR2 reads ANQGSEA. CDR3 sequence: CSAQPSQGYNEQFF. For the CDR3, the DNA is TGCAGCGCCCAACCTAGCCAAGGCTACAATGAGCAGTTCTTC.